This is a list of T cell receptor beta chains from one sample in a study of T cell responses to AZD1222 COVID-19 vaccine. Sequencing was performed with immunoSEQ multiplex PCR; in TCRdb, only in-frame clones are kept and a portion is missing. The table records about 140,000 clones, approximately 90% of them present only once. Here the sequenced sample was peripheral blood, taken 28 days after the second AZD1222 dose. All receptors come from an adult who received the AZD1222 COVID-19 vaccine. Both conserved end residues are part of each CDR3. The D gene is left open where the match is weak. Where a row states a size, it is once, few, many or the class of an expanded clone; other rows omit it.

>.|TRBJ2-5|TRBV7-8|TRBD1
TGTGCCAGCAGCTTGAGGGGACAGATCGGGGAGACCCAGTACTTC
CASSLRGQIGETQYF
>once|TRBJ2-3|TRBV19|TRBD2
TGTGCCAGTAGTAGCGGGGGGGGCACAGATACGCAGTATTTT
CASSSGGGTDTQYF
>.|TRBJ2-5|TRBV5-1|.
TGCGCCAGCAGTGGGACTGCGACTACTCAAGAGACCCAGTACTTC
CASSGTATTQETQYF
>.|TRBJ1-5|TRBV18|.
TGTGCCAGCTCACAGAGTGGGGCCACATGGGGTCAGCCCCAGCATTTT
CASSQSGATWGQPQHF
>.|TRBJ2-7|TRBV6-2/TRBV6-3|TRBD2
TGTGCCAGCAGTTACTCTCGGCGGGAGGGAAGCTCCTACGAGCAGTACTTC
CASSYSRREGSSYEQYF
>.|TRBJ1-5|TRBV7-9|.
TGTGCCAGCAGCTTAGTGTACTCAGGTTCCCCCGGGCCCCAGCATTTT
CASSLVYSGSPGPQHF
>.|TRBJ1-2|TRBV23-1|.
TGCGCCAGCAGTCAAGCCCACCCCAGGCGGTATGGCTACACCTTC
CASSQAHPRRYGYTF
>.|TRBJ2-2|TRBV27|.
TGTGCCAGCAGACTAGTTTCCGGGGAGCTGTTTTTT
CASRLVSGELFF
>.|TRBJ1-2|TRBV9|.
TGTGCCAGCAGCCCTCAAGCAATTAAAACCTCCTATGGCTACACCTTC
CASSPQAIKTSYGYTF
>.|TRBJ2-1|TRBV19|TRBD2
TGTGCCAGTAGTTTCGAACTAGCGGGGGGATACAATGAGCAGTTCTTC
CASSFELAGGYNEQFF
>.|TRBJ2-5|TRBV28|TRBD1
TGTGCCAGCAGCCGCCTCAACAGGGGAGAGACCCAGTACTTC
CASSRLNRGETQYF
>.|TRBJ1-2|TRBV28|.
TGTGCCAGCAGGCGGGAGCAGAGCTATGGCTACACCTTC
CASRREQSYGYTF
>.|TRBJ1-1|TRBV19|TRBD1
TGTGCCAGTGCGAGACAGGGGGACACTGAAGCTTTCTTT
CASARQGDTEAFF
>.|TRBJ2-3|TRBV5-4|TRBD1
TGTGCCAGCAGCCCTGGGACAGTACAGAATACGCAGTATTTT
CASSPGTVQNTQYF
>few|TRBJ1-5|TRBV19|.
TGTGCCAGTAGTTCCGGACAGTTGGAGCATCAGCCCCAGCATTTT
CASSSGQLEHQPQHF
>.|TRBJ2-3|TRBV7-2|TRBD2
TGTGCCAGCAGGGCAACTAGCGGGGGGCAGGGAACGCAGTATTTT
CASRATSGGQGTQYF
>once|TRBJ2-3|TRBV29-1|.
TGCAGCGTTGAAGGAAGGAGGTCAGGCCCAGCAGATACGCAGTATTTT
CSVEGRRSGPADTQYF
>.|TRBJ1-5|TRBV7-2|.
TGTGCCAGCAGCGGCAAGTCGGGCTGGTTCAATCAGCCCCAGCATTTT
CASSGKSGWFNQPQHF
>.|TRBJ2-1|TRBV7-2|.
TGTGCCAGCAGCACTAACGGCCCGGAGCAGTTCTTC
CASSTNGPEQFF
>.|TRBJ1-2|TRBV7-3|.
TGTGCCAGCAGCTTAGTCGGGAGCTATGGCTACACCTTC
CASSLVGSYGYTF
>.|TRBJ1-4|TRBV6-1|.
TGTGCCAGCAGTGAAGCCCGGGGGCTGCGTGAAAAACTGTTTTTT
CASSEARGLREKLFF
>.|TRBJ1-1|TRBV28|.
TGTGCCAGCAGTTTCTCCGGGACCGCGAACACTGAAGCTTTCTTT
CASSFSGTANTEAFF
>.|TRBJ1-3|TRBV7-6|.
TGTGCCAGCAGCCCTAGTTTATTGCGCTCTGGAAACACCATATATTTT
CASSPSLLRSGNTIYF
>.|TRBJ2-5|TRBV5-5|.
TGTGCCAGCAGCCGTCAGGACCAGGAGACCCAGTACTTC
CASSRQDQETQYF
>.|TRBJ2-3|TRBV3-1/TRBV3-2|.
TGTGCCAGCAGCCAAGAAATCGCAGATACGCAGTATTTT
CASSQEIADTQYF
>.|TRBJ2-5|TRBV19|.
TGTGCCAGTAGAACCAGAAGGGACGTTCGAGAGACCCAGTACTTC
CASRTRRDVRETQYF
>.|TRBJ1-6|TRBV7-2|.
TGTGCCAGCATTAGGGAGCGGAATTCACCCCTCCACTTT
CASIRERNSPLHF
>.|TRBJ2-7|TRBV11-2|TRBD2
TGTGCCAGCAGCTTCTCCGGGACTAGCAACTACGAGCAGTACTTC
CASSFSGTSNYEQYF